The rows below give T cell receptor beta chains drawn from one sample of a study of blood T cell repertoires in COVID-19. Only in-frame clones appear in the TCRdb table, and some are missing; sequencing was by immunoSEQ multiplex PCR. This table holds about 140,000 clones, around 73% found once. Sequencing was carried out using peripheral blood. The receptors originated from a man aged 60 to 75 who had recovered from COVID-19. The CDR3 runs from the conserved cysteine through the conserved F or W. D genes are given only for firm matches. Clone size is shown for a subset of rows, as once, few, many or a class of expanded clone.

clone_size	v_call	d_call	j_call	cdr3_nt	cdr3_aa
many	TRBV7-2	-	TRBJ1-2	TGTGCCAGCAGCCTTGGGGGCAGAGCTAACTATGGCTACACCTTC	CASSLGGRANYGYTF
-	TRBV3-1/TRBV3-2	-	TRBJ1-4	TGTGCCAGCAGCCAAGGCGTGGGCGAAAAACTGTTTTTT	CASSQGVGEKLFF
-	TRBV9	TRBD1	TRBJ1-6	TGTGCCAGCAGCCAGACGGGGGGGACAGGGAATTCACCCCTCCACTTT	CASSQTGGTGNSPLHF
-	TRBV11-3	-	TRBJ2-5	TGTGCCAGCAGCTTACGTCAGGGCCAAGAGACCCAGTACTTC	CASSLRQGQETQYF
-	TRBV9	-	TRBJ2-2	TGTGCCAGCAGCGCCGGGACACAGAACACCGGGGAGCTGTTTTTT	CASSAGTQNTGELFF
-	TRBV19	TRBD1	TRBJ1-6	TGTGCCAGTAGTAGGGGACAGGGGCTCCATTCACCCCTCCACTTT	CASSRGQGLHSPLHF
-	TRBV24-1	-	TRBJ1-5	TGTGCCACCAGCCCTCGGGGGAATCAGCCCCAGCATTTT	CATSPRGNQPQHF
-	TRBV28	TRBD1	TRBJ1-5	TGTGCCAGCAGTACCCGGGGACAGGGAACCTTTGGCAATCAGCCCCAGCATTTT	CASSTRGQGTFGNQPQHF
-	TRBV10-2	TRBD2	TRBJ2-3	TGCGCCAGCAGAAGACTAGCGGGAGTACCAGATACGCAGTATTTT	CASRRLAGVPDTQYF
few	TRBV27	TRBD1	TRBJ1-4	TGTGCCAGCAGTTTTTCGTACAGGGGGCATAGCGAAAAACTGTTTTTT	CASSFSYRGHSEKLFF
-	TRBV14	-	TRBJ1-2	TGTGCCAGCAGCCAAGATACAGGCCGGGACTATGGCTACACCTTC	CASSQDTGRDYGYTF
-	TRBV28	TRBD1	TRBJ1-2	TGTGCCAGCAGTCCCCATCCGACAGGGGTGGGCTACACCTTC	CASSPHPTGVGYTF
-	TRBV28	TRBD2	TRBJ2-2	TGTGCCAGCAGGGTACTAGCGGGAGAGGACGGGGAGCTGTTTTTT	CASRVLAGEDGELFF
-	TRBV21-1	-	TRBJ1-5	TGTGCCAGCAGCAAAGAAAAGGTTCGTCGGGGGAAAATCCAGCAGCCCCAGCATTTT	CASSKEKVRRGKIQQPQHF
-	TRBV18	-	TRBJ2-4	TGTGCCAGCTCACCATTATTGGGCTCCTCGGCCAAAAACATTCAGTACTTC	CASSPLLGSSAKNIQYF
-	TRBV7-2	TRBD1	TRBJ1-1	TGTGCCAGCAGCTCTACCGGGACAGTCACTGAAGCTTTCTTT	CASSSTGTVTEAFF
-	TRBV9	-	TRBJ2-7	TGTGCCAGCAGCGTAGGGGTGGGTGCAGGGACCTACGAGCAGTACTTC	CASSVGVGAGTYEQYF
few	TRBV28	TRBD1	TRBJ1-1	TGTGCCAGCAGTGTTACCGGGACAGGGAACACTGAAGCTTTCTTT	CASSVTGTGNTEAFF
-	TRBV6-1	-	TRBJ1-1	TGTGCCAGCAGTGAAGTGCGGGGGCTTTGGACTGAAGCTTTCTTT	CASSEVRGLWTEAFF
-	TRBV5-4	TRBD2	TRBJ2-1	TGTGCCAGCAGCAGGGGACTAGTAACCGATGAGCAGTTCTTC	CASSRGLVTDEQFF
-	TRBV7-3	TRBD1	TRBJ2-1	TGTGCCAGCAGCTCCGGGCCGGGGACAGGGGGCAATGAGCAGTTCTTC	CASSSGPGTGGNEQFF
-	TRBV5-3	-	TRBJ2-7	TGTGCCAGAAGCTTGGGGGACACTACCTACGAGCAGTACTTC	CARSLGDTTYEQYF
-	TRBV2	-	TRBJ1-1	TGTGCCAGCAGTGAAGTTCGGAACACTGAAGCTTTCTTT	CASSEVRNTEAFF
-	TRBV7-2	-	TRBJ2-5	TGTGCCAGCAGCAATGAGGAGACCCAGTACTTC	CASSNEETQYF
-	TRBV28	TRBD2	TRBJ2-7	TGTGCCAGCAGTTTAACTAGCGGGCCTACCTACGAGCAGTACTTC	CASSLTSGPTYEQYF
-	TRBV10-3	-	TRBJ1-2	TGTGCCATCAGTGAGTCGACTCTAGTATCGGGGGGGTTGTACGCGGATGGCTACACCTTC	CAISESTLVSGGLYADGYTF
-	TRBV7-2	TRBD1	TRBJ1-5	TGTGCCAGCAGCCCTGGACAGGGGAATCAGCCCCAGCATTTT	CASSPGQGNQPQHF
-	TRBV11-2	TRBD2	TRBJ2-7	TGTGCCAGCAGCTCCCAGGCCCTAGCGGGGTCCCACGAGCAGTACTTC	CASSSQALAGSHEQYF
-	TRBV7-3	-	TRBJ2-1	TGTGCCAGCAGCTCAGCAATACTGGGACTTGACTCCTACAATGAGCAGTTCTTC	CASSSAILGLDSYNEQFF
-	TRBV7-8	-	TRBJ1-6	TGTGCCAGCAGCTACGAGAGCTCCTATAATTCACCCCTCCACTTT	CASSYESSYNSPLHF
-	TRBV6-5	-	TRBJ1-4	TGTGCCAGCAGACACGGGGAGAGGAGTGAAAAACTGTTTTTT	CASRHGERSEKLFF
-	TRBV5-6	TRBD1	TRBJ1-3	TGTGCCAGCAGTTCCCCCACAGGGGCTGGAAACACCATATATTTT	CASSSPTGAGNTIYF
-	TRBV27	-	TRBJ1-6	TGTGCCAGCGAATCCCGGGCGGGGGGCAATTCACCCCTCCACTTT	CASESRAGGNSPLHF
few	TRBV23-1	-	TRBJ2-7	TGCGCCAGCAGTCAACGGCCAGGTCCAGGGTCAGAGACGATCTCCTACGAGCAGTACTTC	CASSQRPGPGSETISYEQYF
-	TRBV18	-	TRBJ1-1	TGTGCCAGCTCACCAGAATCTCAGACTGAAGCTTTCTTT	CASSPESQTEAFF
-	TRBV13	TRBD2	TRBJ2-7	TGTGCCAGCAGCCATCTAGCGGGGGATTACGAGCAGTACTTC	CASSHLAGDYEQYF
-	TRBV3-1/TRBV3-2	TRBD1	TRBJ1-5	TGTGCCAGCAGCCAAGGGCGGACAGGGCCTAATCAGCCCCAGCATTTT	CASSQGRTGPNQPQHF
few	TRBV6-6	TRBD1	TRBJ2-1	TGTGCCAGCAGCCCCGGGACAGGGATAGGTGAGCAGTTCTTC	CASSPGTGIGEQFF
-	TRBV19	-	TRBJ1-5	TGTGCCAGTAGTATAGTAGGGGCCCGAGGCAATCAGCCCCAGCATTTT	CASSIVGARGNQPQHF
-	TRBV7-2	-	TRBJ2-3	TGTGCCAGCAGCCAAAGGGGGAGGGGCACGGGAGATACGCAGTATTTT	CASSQRGRGTGDTQYF